A selection of T cell receptor beta chains follows, all from one sample in a study of blood T cell repertoires in COVID-19. Repertoires were generated with immunoSEQ multiplex PCR, while TCRdb's copy carries only in-frame clones and drops some. Among tens of thousands of clones, under 85% were seen once, and the ten largest hold 8.5% to 10%. Source material: peripheral blood. These receptors were obtained from a human donor in a cohort sampled during active COVID-19. The CDR3 runs from the conserved cysteine through the conserved F or W. Fields, in order: clone size, J gene, V gene, CDR3 protein. Clone size is stated in some rows and not others, as once, few, many or a class when expanded.

clone size: .; J gene: TRBJ1-4; V gene: TRBV9; CDR3 protein: CASSVLPATNEKLFF
clone size: .; J gene: TRBJ2-7; V gene: TRBV18; CDR3 protein: CASSPGPYYEQYF
clone size: few; J gene: TRBJ2-7; V gene: TRBV10-3; CDR3 protein: CAISGAGAGGTYEQYF
clone size: .; J gene: TRBJ2-3; V gene: TRBV30; CDR3 protein: CAWSPAGFRTDTQYF
clone size: .; J gene: TRBJ2-2; V gene: TRBV24-1; CDR3 protein: CATSDYGDRENTGELFF
clone size: few; J gene: TRBJ2-6; V gene: TRBV28; CDR3 protein: CASSHGSGANVLTF
clone size: .; J gene: TRBJ2-3; V gene: TRBV13; CDR3 protein: CTSSPVGGVGTDTQYF
clone size: .; J gene: TRBJ1-3; V gene: TRBV30; CDR3 protein: CAWSPSGGGGNTIYF
clone size: .; J gene: TRBJ1-3; V gene: TRBV19; CDR3 protein: CASTHSGNTIYF
clone size: .; J gene: TRBJ1-6; V gene: TRBV7-6; CDR3 protein: CASSRGANTGGRSPLHF
clone size: .; J gene: TRBJ2-2; V gene: TRBV12-5; CDR3 protein: CASGPPGTGKTGELFF
clone size: .; J gene: TRBJ1-2; V gene: TRBV18; CDR3 protein: CASSPQGAGANYGYTF
clone size: .; J gene: TRBJ1-5; V gene: TRBV19; CDR3 protein: CASSIPTGGDRGRQPQHF
clone size: .; J gene: TRBJ2-7; V gene: TRBV3-1/TRBV3-2; CDR3 protein: CASSLSGSGEQYF
clone size: .; J gene: TRBJ2-5; V gene: TRBV28; CDR3 protein: CVVRTEEETQYF
clone size: .; J gene: TRBJ1-2; V gene: TRBV5-6; CDR3 protein: CASSYDREAVDYGYTF
clone size: .; J gene: TRBJ2-5; V gene: TRBV19; CDR3 protein: CASSIIAGVGAVETQYF
clone size: .; J gene: TRBJ2-1; V gene: TRBV2; CDR3 protein: CASNRDREGNEQFF
clone size: .; J gene: TRBJ2-2; V gene: TRBV11-3; CDR3 protein: CASSLVRGPGELFF
clone size: .; J gene: TRBJ2-1; V gene: TRBV27; CDR3 protein: CASSSLLAGGQPYNEQFF
clone size: .; J gene: TRBJ2-5; V gene: TRBV5-4; CDR3 protein: CASSRGQGDETQYF
clone size: .; J gene: TRBJ2-7; V gene: TRBV7-2; CDR3 protein: CASSRDRGAYEQYF
clone size: .; J gene: TRBJ1-5; V gene: TRBV5-1; CDR3 protein: CASSLQGGYNQPQHF
clone size: .; J gene: TRBJ2-2; V gene: TRBV19; CDR3 protein: CASSMGDRPNTGELFF
clone size: once; J gene: TRBJ1-1; V gene: TRBV7-9; CDR3 protein: CASSLGGTGKVGARTEAFF
clone size: .; J gene: TRBJ1-6; V gene: TRBV28; CDR3 protein: CASSFAGGNNSPLHF
clone size: .; J gene: TRBJ2-4; V gene: TRBV6-5; CDR3 protein: CASRLAKQNIQYF